This T cell receptor beta chain derives from a study of blood T cells in healthy people across ages. Across the study: Every two T cells gave about one barcoded beta molecule via template switching. Study findings and constraints: It was held that diversity estimates obtained from one million T cells represented underestimates.

Whenever a sample was processed, at least 6.5 million PBMCs were isolated. Total RNA amounts of at least 5 micrograms were extracted per sample. Sample-barcoded 5' priming and a J-beta primer mix drove a second PCR of roughly 6 to 12 cycles. TCRdb independently ran MiXCR on the 5' RACE reads; one entry per CDR3 protein. This table holds about a million distinct CDR3 sequences, under 40% found once. This clonotype showed up just a few times. Antigen specificity is unknown. A much larger clone lies a single base off, so this may be a read error. This CDR3 has 11 residues. V was trimmed by 6 bases and J by 5 bases, leaving 5 bases between them. Per the germline V gene, CDR1 is MNHEY and CDR2 is SVGAGI.

J is TRBJ2-1 and V is TRBV6-5; D unresolved. The source of this sequence is a man younger than 30 in good health. The sample was blood. The chain's CDR3 is CASSRHNEQFF. CDR3 in DNA: TGTGCCAGCAGCCGACACAATGAGCAGTTCTTC.